What follows is one TCR beta chain and its context. Its matching antigen is unknown. Each donor was healthy, and each was a bone marrow donor. These data originate in a study of cytomegalovirus exposure and HLA in healthy donors. Study-wide results and caveats: Presence/absence analyses took donor sequencing depth as roughly uniform.

Trimming at V came to 4 bases and at J to 0 bases, leaving 8 bases not matched to a gene. CDR3 length: 16 residues. Germline CDR1 is KGHSH and CDR2 is LQKENI. Primers: 60 Vbeta forward and 13 Jbeta reverse. Repertoires were generated with immunoSEQ multiplex PCR, while TCRdb's copy carries only in-frame clones and drops some. This sample has approximately 70,000 clones, with around 76% found just once. This clonotype was sampled from a man in his fifties in good health and CMV-seronegative. The chain links TRBV18 to TRBJ1-1, with 7 positions matching TRBD1. The sample comprised PBMCs. This CDR3 reads CASSLIRTGLNTEAFF. The CDR3 nucleotides read TGTGCCAGCTCACTAATAAGGACAGGCCTGAACACTGAAGCTTTCTTT.